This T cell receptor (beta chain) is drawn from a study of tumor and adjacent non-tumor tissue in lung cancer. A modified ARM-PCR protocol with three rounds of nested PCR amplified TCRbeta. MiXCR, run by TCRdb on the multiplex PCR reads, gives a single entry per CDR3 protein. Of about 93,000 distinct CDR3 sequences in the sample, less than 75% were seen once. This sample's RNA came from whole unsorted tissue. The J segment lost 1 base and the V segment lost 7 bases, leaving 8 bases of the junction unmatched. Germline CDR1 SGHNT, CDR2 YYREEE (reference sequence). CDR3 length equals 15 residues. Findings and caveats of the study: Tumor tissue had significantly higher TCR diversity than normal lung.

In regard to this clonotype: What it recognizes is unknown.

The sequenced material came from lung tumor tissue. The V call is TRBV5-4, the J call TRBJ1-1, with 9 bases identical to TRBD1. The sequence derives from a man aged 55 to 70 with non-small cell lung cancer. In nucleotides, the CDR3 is TGTGCCAGCGGCGGACAGGGGTCTGGGAACACTGAAGCTTTCTTT. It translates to CASGGQGSGNTEAFF.